Each of the 28 T cell receptor beta chains below was sequenced from the same sample in a study of T cell repertoires in ileal Crohn's disease. Sequencing was performed with immunoSEQ multiplex PCR; in TCRdb, only in-frame clones are kept and a portion is missing. This table has some 4,500 clones, around 74% appearing once. What was sequenced was ileal tissue. Receptors were obtained from an adult with Crohn's disease.

This chain uses TRBV30 with TRBJ1-2, with 9 bases identical to TRBD1. The CDR3 has 16 residues. CDR1 and CDR2 from the germline V gene are GTSNPN and SVGIG (reference sequence). J was trimmed by 4 bases and V by 0 bases; bases with no gene match: 9. In DNA form, the CDR3 reads TGTGCCTGGAGTGTGGGGGGACAGGGCGGAGGCTATGGCTACACCTTC. Amino acid sequence: CAWSVGGQGGGYGYTF.

The J gene is TRBJ1-2, the V gene TRBV5-6, with 7 bases aligning to TRBD1. CDR1 and CDR2 (germline): SGHDT, YYEEEE. The CDR3 has 16 residues. Trimming removed 3 bases from V and 5 bases from J; junction bases left unmatched: 13. CDR3 DNA sequence: TGTGCCAGCAGCTGGAGATCGGGACAGAAAACTTATGGCTACACCTTC. It encodes CASSWRSGQKTYGYTF.

This chain connects TRBV5-1 to TRBJ1-2; TRBD1 matches at 10 bases. This CDR3 region has 15 residues. The V segment lost 2 bases and the J segment 4 bases; nucleotides outside the gene matches: 5. Per the germline V gene, CDR1 is SGHRS and CDR2 is YFSETQ. The CDR3 region is CASSFGQGVGYGYTF. The CDR3 region has the DNA TGCGCCAGCAGCTTCGGACAGGGGGTAGGCTATGGCTACACCTTC.

The V call is TRBV4-2, the J call TRBJ2-3, with 7 bases identical to TRBD1. The length of the CDR3 is 15 residues. The germline gives CDR1 LGHNA, CDR2 YNFKEQ. After removal of 2 bases from V and 5 bases from J, the junction contained 7 bases not matched to a gene. The CDR3 region is CASSQQDRAVDTQYF. CDR3 nucleotides: TGTGCCAGCAGCCAACAAGACAGGGCGGTAGATACGCAGTATTTT.

The rearrangement joins TRBV6-5 to TRBJ1-2, with a weak D call TRBD1 (6 bases). This CDR3 contains 14 residues. The V and J ends lost 6 bases and 4 bases respectively, with 15 bases between them. Germline V gene sequence: CDR1 MNHEY, CDR2 SVGAGI. The CDR3 coding sequence is TGTGCCAGCAGGAACAGGGATGGCCTCTATGGCTACACCTTC. Its translation is CASRNRDGLYGYTF.

V and J are TRBV30 and TRBJ1-5; the D is unclear. V was shortened by 0 bases and J by 2 bases, with 5 bases between the two germline ends. The CDR3 has 13 amino acids. The germline gives CDR1 GTSNPN, CDR2 SVGIG (reference sequence). This chain's CDR3 is CAWSVSGNQPQHF. The DNA of the CDR3 is TGTGCCTGGAGTGTTTCAGGCAATCAGCCCCAGCATTTT.

V and J are TRBV5-4 and TRBJ2-6; 11 bases fit TRBD1. The ends lost 4 bases at V and 3 bases at J; junction bases unmatched: 6. The CDR3 spans 17 residues. The germline V gene has CDR1 SGHNT and CDR2 YYREEE (reference sequence). The CDR3 coding sequence is TGTGCCAGCAGCCTCGGACAGGGGGCGGGTGGGGCCAACGTCCTGACTTTC. Translation: CASSLGQGAGGANVLTF.

V and J are TRBV29-1 and TRBJ2-5; 8 nucleotides align to TRBD1. The CDR3 sequence is 18 residues long. Germline CDR1 reads SQVTM; CDR2 reads ANQGSEA. V shed 0 bases, J shed 2 bases, and the junction held 14 bases outside the gene matches. In nucleotides, the CDR3 is TGCAGCGTTGAAGACCCCACCGACAGGGGCCCTAAGCAAGAGACCCAGTACTTC. Translating it yields CSVEDPTDRGPKQETQYF.

A single count supports this clone. This chain links TRBV5-5 with TRBJ1-5; 12 bases map to TRBD1. Germline CDR1 reads SGHKS; CDR2 reads YYEKEE (reference sequence). After removal of 4 bases from V and 5 bases from J, the junction contained 7 bases not matched to a gene. This CDR3 comprises 16 residues. The CDR3 spells CASSPGTGGSYQPQHF. The CDR3 DNA sequence: TGTGCCAGCAGCCCAGGGACAGGGGGCTCCTATCAGCCCCAGCATTTT.

The chain combines TRBV6-5 with TRBJ1-3; 7 nucleotides line up with TRBD1. V was pared by 2 bases and J by 2 bases, with 0 bases of the junction left unmatched. The CDR3 has 14 amino acids. Germline V gene sequence: CDR1 MNHEY, CDR2 SVGAGI. The CDR3 loop is CASSYDRAGNTIYF. The CDR3 nucleotides are TGTGCCAGCAGTTACGACAGGGCTGGAAACACCATATATTTT.

The chain uses TRBV4-1 and TRBJ2-4; D is unresolved. The CDR3 contains 13 residues. CDR1 and CDR2 (germline): MGHRA, YSYEKL. The V gene lost 2 bases and the J gene lost 14 bases, with 16 bases spanning the gap. Here the CDR3 reads CASSQLKKELEYF. In DNA, the CDR3 is TGCGCCAGCAGCCAACTAAAAAAGGAGTTGGAGTACTTC.

The V gene is TRBV5-6, the J gene TRBJ2-5; 14 bases agree with TRBD2. With 4 bases clipped from V and 3 bases from J, the junction kept 11 bases outside the gene matches. The CDR3 loop spans 18 amino acids. CDR1 SGHDT and CDR2 YYEEEE come from the germline V gene. CDR3 nucleotide sequence: TGTGCCAGCAGCCGGGGGACTAGCGGGAGAGGGGGCAAAGAGACCCAGTACTTC. Amino acids: CASSRGTSGRGGKETQYF. The whole variable domain, filled in from reference TRBV5-6 and TRBJ2-5, reads DAGVTQSPTHLIKTRGQQVTLRCSPKSGHDTVSWYQQALGQGPQFIFQYYEEEERQRGNFPDRFSGHQFPNYSSELNVNALLLGDSALYLCASSRGTSGRGGKETQYFGPGTRLLVL.

This clone came up once. This sequence joins TRBV9 and TRBJ2-3; D gene ambiguous. Trimming removed 4 bases at V and 2 bases at J, with 11 bases between. CDR1 is SGDLS and CDR2 is YYNGEE in the germline V gene. The CDR3 covers 14 residues. In nucleotides, the CDR3 is TGTGCCAGCAGCCGAGGCGACCTCACAGATACGCAGTATTTT. Translated: CASSRGDLTDTQYF.

This chain links TRBV5-1 with TRBJ1-3; D call uncertain. CDR1 is SGHRS, CDR2 YFSETQ, per germline. The CDR3 is 15 residues long. The V end lost 1 base, the J end lost 2 bases, and 10 bases lay between the germline ends. The CDR3, as DNA: TGCGCCAGCAGCTTGTCGGGTATTCCTGGAAACACCATATATTTT. This gives the protein CASSLSGIPGNTIYF.

J is TRBJ2-5 and V is TRBV4-1; maybe TRBD2 (5 bases). V lost 5 bases, J lost 0 bases, and 13 bases lay in between. Germline CDR1 is MGHRA and CDR2 is YSYEKL. The CDR3 has 15 residues. The CDR3 is CASSSRGNNQETQYF. DNA for the CDR3: TGCGCCAGCAGCAGTCGGGGAAACAACCAAGAGACCCAGTACTTC.

This clone was counted only a few times. The chain has TRBV5-6 and TRBJ2-1; D is uncertain. Germline CDR1 SGHDT, CDR2 YYEEEE. V lost 2 bases, J lost 0 bases, and 9 bases lay in between. This CDR3 spans 15 amino acids. CDR3 DNA sequence: TGTGCCAGCAGCTTTAAGAGGAGCTCCTACAATGAGCAGTTCTTC. Translating it yields CASSFKRSSYNEQFF.

The CDR3 region has the DNA TGTGCCAGCAGCCCACGGACAGAGAACACTGAAGCTTTCTTT. It encodes CASSPRTENTEAFF. The rearrangement joins TRBV5-5 to TRBJ1-1; D perhaps matches TRBD1 (6 bases). The length of the CDR3 is 14 residues. Germline V lookup: CDR1 SGHKS, CDR2 YYEKEE (reference sequence). V lost 4 bases, J lost 1 base, and 11 bases lay in between.

The rearrangement uses TRBV10-3 and TRBJ1-5; weak D call: TRBD1 (6 bases). The CDR3 extends over 13 amino acids. Per germline, CDR1 ENHRY and CDR2 SYGVKD. Deletions cut 2 bases from V and 4 bases from J, with 6 bases between. The CDR3 is CAISEDRNQPQHF. The CDR3 DNA reads as TGTGCCATCAGTGAGGACAGGAATCAGCCCCAGCATTTT.

DNA of the CDR3: TGTGCCAGCACCGGGACAGGGGCGCTCACAGATACGCAGTATTTT. This sequence encodes CASTGTGALTDTQYF. V usage is TRBV6-1 and J usage is TRBJ2-3, with 10 positions matching TRBD1. CDR3 size: 15 residues. Germline V CDR1 and CDR2: MNHNS, SASEGT. V was clipped by 7 bases and J by 2 bases; unmatched bases: 6.

V gene TRBV5-6 combines with J gene TRBJ1-5; maybe TRBD1 (5 bases). In germline, CDR1 is SGHDT, CDR2 YYEEEE. This CDR3 comprises 13 residues. V lost 4 bases, J lost 4 bases, and 9 bases lay in between. CDR3 protein: CASSPGWNQPQHF. The CDR3 region has the DNA TGTGCCAGCAGCCCAGGGTGGAATCAGCCCCAGCATTTT.

The chain is built from TRBV30 and TRBJ1-4; perhaps TRBD1 as D (5 bases). Germline CDR1 and CDR2: GTSNPN and SVGIG (reference sequence). Between the trimmed V and J ends, which lost 0 bases and 4 bases, there was a span of 9 bases. The CDR3 is made up of 14 amino acids. DNA of the CDR3: TGTGCCTGGAGTGTGGGGGGATTTAATGAAAAACTGTTTTTT. This gives the protein CAWSVGGFNEKLFF.

The chain employs TRBV19 and TRBJ1-2; D might be TRBD1 (5 bases). This CDR3 has 14 amino acids. Germline V CDR1 and CDR2: LNHDA, SQIVND (reference sequence). V was trimmed by 2 bases and J by 6 bases, leaving 13 bases between them. The CDR3 nucleotides read TGTGCCAGTAGTATAACCGCAGGGTTTGATGGCTACACCTTC. Its protein product is CASSITAGFDGYTF.

The chain is built from TRBV6-1 and TRBJ2-7, with 10 nucleotides matching TRBD1. CDR1 is MNHNS, CDR2 SASEGT, per germline. Germline trimming cut 5 bases from V and 2 bases from J; bases unmatched to any gene: 6. The CDR3 runs to 15 residues. The DNA for the CDR3 is TGTGCCAGCAGTTCCCGGGACAGGGGTGCCTACGAGCAGTACTTC. Translation: CASSSRDRGAYEQYF.

The chain links TRBV6-6 to TRBJ1-1, with TRBD1 matching over 11 bases. The CDR3 sequence is 14 residues long. The V gene end was trimmed by 0 bases and the J gene end by 6 bases; junction bases not matched to a gene: 0. The germline V gene encodes CDR1 MNHNY and CDR2 SVGAGI (reference sequence). DNA for the CDR3: TGTGCCAGCAGTTACTCGGGACAGGGGGCTGAAGCTTTCTTT. This encodes CASSYSGQGAEAFF.

The table lists this clone with a few counts. This sequence joins TRBV28 and TRBJ2-7, with TRBD2 matching over 13 bases. V lost 4 bases and J lost 2; bases outside the gene matches: 14. The CDR3 is made up of 19 amino acids. Germline assignment: CDR1 MDHEN and CDR2 SYDVKM. The DNA for the CDR3 is TGTGCCAGCAGTTCCGTTTTCTTCTCCGGGACTAGCGGGGCCTACGAGCAGTACTTC. Its protein is CASSSVFFSGTSGAYEQYF. The variable domain in full, with the rest retrieved from reference TRBV28 and TRBJ2-7, is DVKVTQSSRYLVKRTGEKVFLECVQDMDHENMFWYRQDPGLGLRLIYFSYDVKMKEKGDIPEGYSVSREKKERFSLILESASTNQTSMYLCASSSVFFSGTSGAYEQYFGPGTRLTVT.

The chain joins TRBV11-3 to TRBJ1-4; D might be TRBD1 (5 bases). Per the germline V gene, CDR1 is SGHNT and CDR2 is YENEEA. V lost 2 bases to trimming and J lost 7 bases, with 5 bases between them. The CDR3 has 12 residues. The CDR3: CASSLQGEKLFF. The CDR3 coding sequence is TGTGCCAGCAGCTTACAGGGTGAAAAACTGTTTTTT.

The chain is built from TRBV27 and TRBJ2-5, with D tentatively TRBD1 (5 bases). The CDR3 covers 20 residues. The V end was cut by 2 bases, the J end by 1 base, with 26 bases between. The germline V gene has CDR1 MNHEY and CDR2 SMNVEV (reference sequence). The CDR3 here is CASSLKEPGSSPGPQETQYF. CDR3 sequence (DNA): TGTGCCAGCAGTTTAAAGGAGCCAGGGTCTTCTCCCGGTCCCCAAGAGACCCAGTACTTC.

This clone occurred a few times. The V gene is TRBV28, the J gene TRBJ1-1, with D maybe TRBD1 (5 bases). The CDR3 length is 14 residues. Germline CDR1 reads MDHEN; CDR2 reads SYDVKM. V lost 3 bases and J lost 5, with 13 bases in between. The CDR3 DNA reads TGTGCCAGCAGTTTGGGGGGTTTTAGGACTGAAGCTTTCTTT. Its protein product is CASSLGGFRTEAFF.